This T cell receptor beta chain was recorded in a study of PD-1 blockade in classical Hodgkin lymphoma. The study, taken as a whole, reports: Baseline TCR diversity was reportedly lower in newly diagnosed patients than healthy donors. Causes of the repertoire differences remain undefined, possibly disease activity or prior therapy.

In the case of this clone: What it binds is not known.

Time point given: newly diagnosed, previously untreated cHL patient sample. This CDR3 spans 14 amino acids. V was clipped by 2 bases and J by 3 bases, with 9 bases between them. Germline lookup yields CDR1 SGHVS and CDR2 FNYEAQ. Sequencing used immunoSEQ multiplex PCR; TCRdb keeps in-frame clones, though not all of them. The sample shows some 21,000 clones, roughly 94% of them seen only once. This rearrangement joins TRBV7-6 to TRBJ2-3, with D hard to call. Sequenced material: peripheral blood mononuclear cells (PBMCs). The TCR sequence derives from a human donor with classical Hodgkin lymphoma. CDR3 bases: TGTGCCAGCAGCTTAAGGTCTAAAACAGATACGCAGTATTTT. It codes for CASSLRSKTDTQYF.